These 10 T cell receptor beta chains came from one sample sequenced in a study of blood T cell repertoires in COVID-19. The method was immunoSEQ multiplex PCR; TCRdb's version includes in-frame clones alone and lacks a portion of them. This table holds around 200,000 clones, 85% to 90% found once. The material sequenced was peripheral blood. These receptors originate from a woman in her forties or fifties with acute or convalescent COVID-19.

This clone was recorded once. The chain carries TRBV13 and TRBJ2-7; 10 nucleotides line up with TRBD1. This CDR3 is 15 amino acids long. Losses at the gene ends were 5 bases for V and 6 bases for J; bases not matched to a gene: 10. Per the germline V gene, CDR1 is PRHDT and CDR2 is FYEKMQ (reference sequence). CDR3: CASSPRRDRGLEQYF. In DNA form, the CDR3 reads TGTGCCAGCAGCCCGAGACGGGACAGGGGACTCGAGCAGTACTTC. Combining the CDR3 with reference TRBV13 and TRBJ2-7 gives the whole variable domain AAGVIQSPRHLIKEKRETATLKCYPIPRHDTVYWYQQGPGQDPQFLISFYEKMQSDKGSIPDRFSAQQFSDYHSELNMSSLELGDSALYFCASSPRRDRGLEQYFGPGTRLTVT.

Remarks on this clone: At one boundary the junction diverges from the germline segment, which might be a read error. This rearrangement joins TRBV10-3 to TRBJ1-2; D not resolved. Germline lookup yields CDR1 ENHRY and CDR2 SYGVKD. The CDR3 totals 13 residues. The CDR3 is CAIRGLWEEHSAF. The CDR3 DNA reads as TGTGCCATCAGGGGATTGTGGGAGGAACACTCGGCTTTC.

The chain combines TRBV29-1 with TRBJ1-2; D is ambiguous. Trimming removed 7 bases from V and 4 bases from J, with 16 bases in between. This CDR3 region has 13 residues. Germline CDR1 reads SQVTM; CDR2 reads ANQGSEA. CDR3 residues: CSALDQTSYGYTF. CDR3 DNA sequence: TGCAGCGCCCTAGACCAGACGAGCTATGGCTACACCTTC. The entire variable domain, with the rest obtained from reference TRBV29-1 and TRBJ1-2, is as follows: SAVISQKPSRDICQRGTSLTIQCQVDSQVTMMFWYRQQPGQSLTLIATANQGSEATYESGFVIDKFPISRPNLTFSTLTVSNMSPEDSSIYLCSALDQTSYGYTFGSGTRLTVV.

This chain connects TRBV7-8 to TRBJ1-2, with a possible D match to TRBD1 (6 bases). Trimming removed 5 bases at V and 7 bases at J, with 17 bases between. The CDR3 runs 14 residues. Germline CDR1 reads SGHVS; CDR2 reads FQNEAQ. CDR3: CASSGAGRGVGYTF. CDR3 nucleotides: TGTGCCAGCAGCGGGGCAGGCAGGGGAGTTGGCTACACCTTC.

The V call is TRBV7-2, the J call TRBJ2-1, with D possibly being TRBD2 (5 bases). The CDR3 sequence is 13 residues long. Trimming shortened V by 1 base and J by 9 bases, and 10 bases separated the two germline ends. Germline V lookup: CDR1 SGHTA, CDR2 FQGNSA. CDR3 protein: CASSLGRETEQFF. CDR3 bases: TGTGCCAGCAGCTTAGGCCGGGAAACTGAGCAGTTCTTC. Full variable domain (remainder filled in from reference TRBV7-2 and TRBJ2-1): GAGVSQSPSNKVTEKGKDVELRCDPISGHTALYWYRQSLGQGLEFLIYFQGNSAPDKSGLPSDRFSAERTGGSVSTLTIQRTQQEDSAVYLCASSLGRETEQFFGPGTRLTVL.

The V gene is TRBV7-2, the J gene TRBJ2-7, with TRBD1 as a possible D gene (6 bases). The germline gives CDR1 SGHTA, CDR2 FQGNSA. V dropped 8 bases and J dropped 4 bases, with 15 bases sitting between them. The CDR3 is 13 residues long. CDR3 sequence (DNA): TGTGCCAGCCCTCCGAAGGGGGTTTACGAGCAGTACTTC. This translates into CASPPKGVYEQYF.

The chain carries TRBV11-2 and TRBJ2-3; 7 bases are a match to TRBD2. The CDR3 extends over 16 amino acids. Germline CDR1 reads SGHAT; CDR2 reads FQNNGV. With 0 bases clipped from V and 2 bases from J, the junction kept 5 bases outside the gene matches. The CDR3 region has the DNA TGTGCCAGCAGCTTAGACGGGCTAGCGGTCACAGATACGCAGTATTTT. The encoded protein is CASSLDGLAVTDTQYF.

As concerns this clone: In the same sample, other DNA sequences code for this CDR3. The chain combines TRBV5-6 with TRBJ2-1; 9 nucleotides agree with TRBD2. The CDR3 has 15 residues. Germline V gene data show CDR1 as SGHDT and CDR2 as YYEEEE. The V and J ends lost 5 bases and 3 bases, in that order; junction bases with no gene match: 6. CDR3 residues: CASSPGLADYNEQFF. DNA of the CDR3: TGTGCCAGCAGTCCGGGACTAGCAGACTACAATGAGCAGTTCTTC.

This clone was picked up a small number of times. This rearrangement joins TRBV27 to TRBJ2-7, with a weak D call TRBD2 (6 bases). Germline loops: CDR1 MNHEY, CDR2 SMNVEV (reference sequence). The V end lost 6 bases, the J end lost 6 bases, and 15 bases lay between the germline ends. The CDR3 length is 13 residues. As DNA, the CDR3 is TGTGCCAGCAGGAGGAGGGACCCCTCCGAGCAGTACTTC. Its translation is CASRRRDPSEQYF.

A remark on this clone: The identical CDR3 is also encoded by other nucleotide sequences in the sample. V is TRBV6-5 and J is TRBJ1-1, with unresolved D. Trimming took off 0 bases at V and 5 bases at J, with 7 bases between the two ends. The germline V gene encodes CDR1 MNHEY and CDR2 SVGAGI. The length of the CDR3 is 13 residues. CDR3 sequence: CASSYSPGTEAFF. The DNA of the CDR3 is TGTGCCAGCAGTTACTCTCCGGGGACTGAAGCTTTCTTT.